This TCR beta chain is from a study of CD8+ T cells in alopecia areata. Study-wide background: Female C3H/HeJ mice aged about 7-10 weeks received skin from approximately 6-12-month-old C3H/HeJ donors with spontaneous alopecia.

Markers used for sorting pooled cutaneous lymph node cells were CD4, CD8alpha, NKG2D, NKG2ACE and others. Extraction and reverse transcription of RNA yielded cDNA as the sequencing template. Sequencing used immunoSEQ multiplex PCR; TCRdb keeps in-frame clones, though not all of them. This repertoire holds about 270,000 clones, and none appear only once. The CDR3 contains 14 residues. Germline V gene sequence: CDR1 FNHDT, CDR2 SITEND (reference sequence). Notes on the study in general: Among patients, TCR sharing was less clear than in mice, a difference possibly due in part to HLA diversity in the patient population. The study found higher clonality in lesional than normal scalp, especially in alopecia totalis/universalis. Scalp data also include sequences from resident alphabeta T cells of normal skin.

The sample holds a few counts of this clone. What it recognizes is unknown. Gene names and germline refer to mouse. The read falls 4 residues short of the CDR3 end, and the missing part is taken from the germline J gene. The sequenced sample was CD4+ T cells sorted from a lymph node. The rearrangement uses TRBV19 and TRBJ2-5, with 8 bases lining up with TRBD2. This sequence originates from a C3H/HeJ mouse with alopecia areata. The mouse strain carries the MHC haplotype H2-k. The CDR3 bases that were read are TGTGCCAGCAGCCTCACTGGGGGAGAAGAC. Protein sequence: CASSLTGGED. The whole CDR3 protein reads CASSLTGGEDTQYF.